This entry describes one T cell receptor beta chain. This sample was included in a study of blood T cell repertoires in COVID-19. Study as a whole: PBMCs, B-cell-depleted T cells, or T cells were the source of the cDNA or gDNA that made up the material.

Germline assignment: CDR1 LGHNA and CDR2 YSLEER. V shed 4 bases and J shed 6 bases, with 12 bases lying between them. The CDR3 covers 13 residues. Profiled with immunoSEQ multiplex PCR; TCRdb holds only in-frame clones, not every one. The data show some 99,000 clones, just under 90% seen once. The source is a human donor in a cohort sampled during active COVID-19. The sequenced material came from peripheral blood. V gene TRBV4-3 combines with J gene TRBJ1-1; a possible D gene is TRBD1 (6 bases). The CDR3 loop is CASSPNYRAEAFF. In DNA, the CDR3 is TGCGCCAGCAGCCCGAACTACAGGGCTGAAGCTTTCTTT.